This TCR beta chain was sequenced for a study of shared clonotypes between healthy human individuals. About the research overall: Per-donor plates numbered three CD4 naive, three CD4 memory, two CD8 naive and one CD8 memory.

The data were produced by immunoSEQ multiplex PCR, yet TCRdb's version contains in-frame clones alone and is incomplete. The repertoire consists of hundreds of thousands of clones, with about 95% occurring once and the leading ten covering approximately 0.06%. Study-level results: Sorted-subset sequencing was shown by rarefaction to be incomplete despite large depth.

Splitting of CD4+ cells produced CD45RA+ naive and CD45RA-negative memory subsets. Comments on this clone: Antigen specificity is unknown.

The CDR3 consists of 12 residues. Germline loops: CDR1 MNHEY, CDR2 SMNVEV (reference sequence). Losses at the gene ends were 6 bases for V and 6 bases for J; bases not matched to a gene: 5. The sequenced sample was naive CD4+ T cells sorted from blood. The sample's subset: CD45RA+ positively selected. This sequence originates from a woman aged 25 to 39 in good health. The gene calls are TRBV27 and TRBJ2-7, with 7 bases aligning to TRBD1. CDR3 sequence reads: CASRRGQSEQYF. The CDR3 nucleotides are TGTGCCAGCAGAAGGGGACAGAGCGAGCAGTACTTC.